The 23 T cell receptor beta chains below come from one sample, sequenced in a study of PD-1 blockade in classical Hodgkin lymphoma. The time point denotes: cycle 4 day 1 (C4D1), after less than 7 weeks of nivolumab. With no exception, relapse followed autologous stem cell transplantation in all patients, and brentuximab vedotin exposure varied. Assay: immunoSEQ multiplex PCR; the TCRdb copy retains only in-frame clones and omits some. The table shows more than 85,000 clones, with over 85% occurring only once. The source material was peripheral blood mononuclear cells (PBMCs), sampled before the fourth cycle of nivolumab. All receptors derive from a human donor with classical Hodgkin lymphoma.

This chain uses TRBV6-5 with TRBJ1-5, with 7 bases lining up with TRBD1. V gave up 4 bases and J gave up 4 bases; unmatched junction bases: 4. Germline V CDR1 and CDR2: MNHEY, SVGAGI. The CDR3 has 14 amino acids. The CDR3 DNA reads TGTGCCAGCAGTTTAAGGACAGGAAATCAGCCCCAGCATTTT. Its translation: CASSLRTGNQPQHF.

The chain has TRBV11-1 and TRBJ1-1; no definite D call. The CDR3 is 13 amino acids. Trimming removed 0 bases from V and 5 bases from J, with 7 bases in between. The germline V gene has CDR1 SGHAT and CDR2 FQDESV (reference sequence). The CDR3 loop reads CASSLAGRTEAFF. For the CDR3, the DNA is TGTGCCAGCAGCTTAGCCGGACGGACTGAAGCTTTCTTT.

The rearrangement links TRBV5-6 to TRBJ1-2; D gene unclear. Trimming removed 4 bases at V and 4 bases at J, with 14 bases between. This CDR3 spans 14 amino acids. CDR1 and CDR2 (germline): SGHDT, YYEEEE. The CDR3 coding sequence is TGTGCCAGCAGCAAAGGACGGAAATCCTATGGCTACACCTTC. Amino acids: CASSKGRKSYGYTF.

The chain uses TRBV7-9 and TRBJ2-2; D unresolved. Germline lookup yields CDR1 SEHNR and CDR2 FQNEAQ (reference sequence). Trimming left V 5 bases short and J 0 bases short, with 4 bases between. This CDR3 has 13 amino acids. CDR3 DNA sequence: TGTGCCAGCAGCCTCACGAACACCGGGGAGCTGTTTTTT. The encoded protein is CASSLTNTGELFF.

V usage is TRBV11-2 and J usage is TRBJ2-7, with D possibly matching TRBD2 (6 bases). CDR1 is SGHAT, CDR2 FQNNGV, per germline. Deletions cut 5 bases from V and 1 base from J, with 12 bases between. This CDR3 comprises 14 residues. Here the CDR3 reads CASSPRRGSYEQYF. The CDR3 DNA reads as TGTGCCAGCAGCCCGCGGCGGGGATCCTACGAGCAGTACTTC.

The gene calls are TRBV2 and TRBJ2-7, with 7 positions matching TRBD2. Trimming at V came to 3 bases and at J to 11 bases, leaving 7 bases not matched to a gene. Germline V lookup: CDR1 SNHLY, CDR2 FYNNEI. The CDR3 covers 12 residues. The CDR3 DNA follows: TGTGCCAGCAGTGACGCGGGAGATTATAAGTACTTC. It specifies CASSDAGDYKYF.

The CDR3 DNA is TGTGCCAGCAGCTCTAGCGGGAGGGACTACGAGCAGTACTTC. It is translated as CASSSSGRDYEQYF. The chain links TRBV7-9 to TRBJ2-7; TRBD2 aligns across 12 bases. The ends lost 4 bases at V and 3 bases at J; junction bases unmatched: 1. Germline lookup yields CDR1 SEHNR and CDR2 FQNEAQ (reference sequence). The CDR3 has 14 amino acids.

V usage is TRBV7-8 and J usage is TRBJ1-5, with D tentatively TRBD1 (6 bases). Trimming pared 1 base from V and 4 bases from J, leaving 8 bases between. Germline CDR1 is SGHVS and CDR2 is FQNEAQ. This CDR3 is built from 14 residues. CDR3 in amino acids: CASSLGQGNQPQHF. In DNA form, the CDR3 reads TGTGCCAGCAGCTTAGGTCAGGGGAATCAGCCCCAGCATTTT.

The chain combines TRBV18 with TRBJ1-4; 7 bases match TRBD1. The CDR3 contains 14 residues. J gave up 10 bases and V 6 bases, and 11 bases lay outside the gene matches. Germline values: CDR1 KGHSH, CDR2 LQKENI. The CDR3 sequence: CASSPGGGSVKLFF. The CDR3 nucleotides read TGTGCCAGCTCCCCAGGGGGAGGTTCTGTAAAACTGTTTTTT.

The chain links TRBV7-2 to TRBJ2-7; D is ambiguous. This CDR3 comprises 16 residues. Germline V CDR1 and CDR2: SGHTA, FQGNSA. Trimming pared 0 bases from V and 3 bases from J, leaving 15 bases between. The chain's CDR3 is CASSLASEQPDYEQYF. CDR3 in DNA: TGTGCCAGCAGCTTAGCGTCGGAGCAGCCAGACTACGAGCAGTACTTC.

The CDR3 reads CASSQDQSSYNSPLHF. The CDR3 region has the DNA TGCGCCAGCAGCCAAGATCAAAGCTCCTATAATTCACCCCTCCACTTT. The chain carries TRBV4-1 and TRBJ1-6, with D uncertain. The V gene lost 0 bases and the J gene lost 0 bases, with 6 bases spanning the gap. Germline V lookup: CDR1 MGHRA, CDR2 YSYEKL. The CDR3 is made up of 16 amino acids.

The chain is built from TRBV6-5 and TRBJ2-7; D tentatively fits TRBD1 or TRBD2 (7 bases each). The germline gives CDR1 MNHEY, CDR2 SVGAGI. V dropped 8 bases and J dropped 3 bases, with 14 bases sitting between them. CDR3 length: 13 residues. The CDR3 region is CASRGRGLYEQYF. The DNA of the CDR3 is TGTGCCAGCCGGGGGAGGGGGCTCTACGAGCAGTACTTC.

The genes are TRBV7-2 and TRBJ2-5; 15 bases agree with TRBD2. Germline CDR1 SGHTA, CDR2 FQGNSA. CDR3 length equals 18 residues. The V gene end was trimmed by 1 base and the J gene end by 4 bases; junction bases not matched to a gene: 7. The CDR3 is CASSLVAGLAGGGETQYF. The CDR3, as DNA: TGTGCCAGCAGCTTAGTTGCGGGACTAGCGGGAGGCGGAGAGACCCAGTACTTC. The full variable domain, with the rest looked up from reference TRBV7-2 and TRBJ2-5, is GAGVSQSPSNKVTEKGKDVELRCDPISGHTALYWYRQSLGQGLEFLIYFQGNSAPDKSGLPSDRFSAERTGGSVSTLTIQRTQQEDSAVYLCASSLVAGLAGGGETQYFGPGTRLLVL.

This chain joins TRBV30 and TRBJ1-2; 9 bases agree with TRBD1. V lost 3 bases and J lost 0; bases outside the gene matches: 8. Germline V gives CDR1 GTSNPN, CDR2 SVGIG (reference sequence). The CDR3 is 16 amino acids. The CDR3 loop reads CAWRLTGGSANYGYTF. The CDR3 region has the DNA TGTGCCTGGAGATTGACAGGGGGTTCGGCTAACTATGGCTACACCTTC.

The rearrangement uses TRBV6-5 and TRBJ1-4, with 8 nucleotides matching TRBD1. The CDR3 runs 13 residues. Unmatched junction bases numbered 9, after V lost 6 bases and J lost 12 bases. Germline V gene sequence: CDR1 MNHEY, CDR2 SVGAGI. The CDR3 DNA is TGTGCCAGCAGGAGACAGGGGAATGAGGAACTGTTTTTT. This gives the protein CASRRQGNEELFF.

This clone was counted a single time. The chain uses TRBV29-1 and TRBJ2-7; TRBD1 might be the D (6 bases). Germline V gene lookup returns CDR1 SQVTM and CDR2 ANQGSEA. This CDR3 region has 13 residues. Between the trimmed V and J ends, which lost 4 bases and 0 bases, there was a span of 10 bases. The CDR3 sequence: CSVVYRDSYEQYF. Here the CDR3 DNA reads TGCAGCGTTGTATACAGGGACTCCTACGAGCAGTACTTC.

V usage is TRBV5-4 and J usage is TRBJ2-7, with TRBD2 matching over 7 bases. Trimming removed 4 bases from V and 3 bases from J; junction bases left unmatched: 7. The V gene's germline CDR1 is SGHNT and CDR2 YYREEE (reference sequence). The CDR3 has 14 residues. This CDR3 is CASSPGTIDYEQYF. CDR3 bases: TGTGCCAGCAGCCCTGGGACTATTGACTACGAGCAGTACTTC.

This chain uses TRBV5-1 with TRBJ2-7; no reliable D call. Germline CDR1 is SGHRS and CDR2 is YFSETQ. The CDR3 sequence is 11 residues long. Trimming took off 4 bases at V and 2 bases at J, with 4 bases between the two ends. The CDR3 sequence is CASSGTYEQYF. Written as DNA, the CDR3 is TGCGCCAGCAGCGGGACCTACGAGCAGTACTTC.

The V call is TRBV25-1, the J call TRBJ1-5; maybe TRBD1 (6 bases). Germline V lookup: CDR1 MGHDK, CDR2 SYGVNS. V was clipped by 3 bases and J by 1 base, with 16 bases between them. This CDR3 has 17 residues. Here the CDR3 reads CASSEGVGGRSNQPQHF. For the CDR3, the DNA is TGTGCCAGCAGTGAGGGTGTTGGGGGGCGAAGCAATCAGCCCCAGCATTTT.

The chain links TRBV30 to TRBJ2-1; D ambiguous. Germline loops: CDR1 GTSNPN, CDR2 SVGIG (reference sequence). CDR3 length: 13 amino acids. V was trimmed by 2 bases and J by 7 bases, leaving 12 bases between them. CDR3 DNA sequence: TGTGCCTGGAGTTACGGGCCTGGTAATGAGCAGTTCTTC. Its protein is CAWSYGPGNEQFF.

This sequence joins TRBV5-4 and TRBJ1-3; D unclear. This CDR3 has 14 amino acids. Germline V CDR1 and CDR2: SGHNT, YYREEE (reference sequence). Deletions cut 0 bases from V and 10 bases from J, with 14 bases between. CDR3 loop: CASSLGPLETTIYF. The CDR3 DNA follows: TGTGCCAGCAGCTTGGGCCCTCTGGAAACGACCATATATTTT.

This clone came up once. The identical CDR3 is also encoded by other nucleotide sequences in the sample. V gene TRBV29-1 combines with J gene TRBJ2-3, with 12 bases matching TRBD2. The germline gives CDR1 SQVTM, CDR2 ANQGSEA. This CDR3 spans 15 amino acids. V was pared by 4 bases and J by 0 bases, with 2 bases of the junction left unmatched. For the CDR3, the DNA is TGCAGCGTTGGTACTAGCGGGGGGAGCACAGATACGCAGTATTTT. Its translation: CSVGTSGGSTDTQYF.

The rearrangement uses TRBV5-6 and TRBJ1-1; D is unclear. This CDR3 is 14 amino acids long. The germline V and J ends were trimmed by 4 bases and 1 base, with 11 bases remaining between them. Per the germline V gene, CDR1 is SGHDT and CDR2 is YYEEEE. Here the CDR3 reads CASSQLSWNTEAFF. CDR3 nucleotide sequence: TGTGCCAGCAGCCAATTGTCGTGGAACACTGAAGCTTTCTTT.